The T cell receptor (beta chain) under discussion was sequenced for a study of lymphopenia after photon versus proton radiotherapy. The length of the CDR3 is 17 residues. V was cut by 4 bases and J by 7 bases, with 26 bases left in between. The germline V gene encodes CDR1 MNHNS and CDR2 SASEGT. Clones were read by immunoSEQ multiplex PCR, and TCRdb kept only the in-frame ones, dropping some. This repertoire shows approximately 70,000 clones, about nine tenths found once; its top ten account for roughly 13%. This clone was counted a single time. Sequencing used peripheral blood, obtained from a patient treated with proton-based radiotherapy. The origin of this receptor is a man at least 80 years old with esophageal cancer. The genes are TRBV6-1 and TRBJ2-7, with D perhaps matching TRBD1 (6 bases). This chain's CDR3 is CASSVFFPGTRFGEQYF. As DNA, the CDR3 is TGTGCCAGCAGTGTCTTCTTCCCGGGGACAAGATTCGGGGAGCAGTACTTC.